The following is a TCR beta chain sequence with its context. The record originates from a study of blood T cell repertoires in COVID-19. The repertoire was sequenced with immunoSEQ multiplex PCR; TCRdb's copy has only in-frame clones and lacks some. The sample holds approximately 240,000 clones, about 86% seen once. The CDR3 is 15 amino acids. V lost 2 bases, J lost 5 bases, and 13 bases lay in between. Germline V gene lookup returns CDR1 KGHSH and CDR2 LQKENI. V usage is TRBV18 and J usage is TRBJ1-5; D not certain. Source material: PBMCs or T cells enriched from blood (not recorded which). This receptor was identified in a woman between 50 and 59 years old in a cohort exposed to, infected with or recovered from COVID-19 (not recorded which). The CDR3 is CASSPVQIYDQPQHF. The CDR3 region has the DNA TGTGCCAGCTCACCAGTCCAGATTTACGATCAGCCCCAGCATTTT.